There are a few counts of the clone carrying this T cell receptor beta chain. No antigen is known for it. The data are from a study of cytomegalovirus exposure and HLA in healthy donors. Findings of the study overall: TCR beta V- and J-gene trimming was later associated with a missense DCLRE1C variant. Within an earlier analysis, most TCR beta V segments proved productive either about 90% or about 30% of the time. As a later analysis revealed, the rate of TCR association differed by HLA locus, with DRB1 most and HLA-C fewest.

Primers included in the PCR were 60 Vbeta and 13 Jbeta primers. Measured with immunoSEQ multiplex PCR; TCRdb has only the in-frame clones, and not every one. Of over 100,000 clones listed, 81% are singletons. The CDR3 length is 14 residues. With 4 bases clipped from V and 4 bases from J, the junction kept 7 bases outside the gene matches. Per germline, CDR1 SGHRS and CDR2 YFSETQ. This receptor was identified in a woman in her twenties or thirties in good health and CMV-seronegative. Sequences were obtained from PBMCs. The chain combines TRBV5-1 with TRBJ2-5, with TRBD1 matching over 7 bases. The CDR3 nucleotides are TGCGCCAGCAGCACCGACAGGGTCGGAGAGACCCAGTACTTC. Amino acids: CASSTDRVGETQYF.